This is a list of T cell receptor beta chains from one sample in a study of CD8 T cells in Susac syndrome. MiXCR, applied by TCRdb to the immunoSEQ multiplex PCR reads, yields one record per CDR3 protein. This table has approximately 210,000 distinct CDR3 sequences, 95% appearing once. The sequenced sample was CD4+ T cells from PBMCs. These receptors all stem from a human donor with multiple sclerosis. Both conserved end residues are part of each CDR3. A D gene is named only where the DNA matches it firmly. Not every row has a clone size; where given, it reads once, few, many or a size class.

j_call clone_size d_call v_call cdr3_aa cdr3_nt
TRBJ2-7 NA NA TRBV6-6 CASRSGTNSYEQYF TGTGCCAGCAGAAGTGGGACGAACTCCTACGAGCAGTACTTC
TRBJ1-5 NA NA TRBV6-1 CASSSGRHSNQPQHF TGTGCCAGCAGTAGTGGGCGGCATAGCAATCAGCCCCAGCATTTT
TRBJ2-1 once TRBD2 TRBV5-1 CASSGRTSGSYNEQFF TGCGCCAGCAGCGGCAGGACTAGCGGGAGTTACAATGAGCAGTTCTTC
TRBJ1-4 NA NA TRBV7-9 CASSFGGATNEKLFF TGTGCCAGCAGCTTCGGGGGCGCCACTAATGAAAAACTGTTTTTT
TRBJ2-1 NA TRBD1 TRBV24-1 CATGTGFFNEQFF TGTGCCACCGGGACAGGGTTCTTCAATGAGCAGTTCTTC
TRBJ1-5 NA NA TRBV3-1 CASSQAGISQPQHF TGTGCCAGCAGCCAAGCAGGGATCAGCCAGCCCCAGCATTTT
TRBJ2-3 NA TRBD2 TRBV7-9 CASSLRLTVERGHTDTQYF TGTGCCAGCAGCTTAAGGCTGACCGTGGAGCGGGGGCACACAGATACGCAGTATTTT
TRBJ1-2 NA NA TRBV19 CASSASGRGYGYTF TGTGCCAGTAGTGCCTCAGGGCGCGGCTATGGCTACACCTTC
TRBJ2-1 NA TRBD2 TRBV9 CASSIPGLGSAEQFF TGTGCCAGCAGCATCCCGGGACTAGGATCCGCTGAGCAGTTCTTC
TRBJ2-2 NA NA TRBV25-1 CASSEYNHGLSTGELFF TGTGCCAGCAGTGAATATAATCACGGTTTGTCCACCGGGGAGCTGTTTTTT
TRBJ2-1 NA NA TRBV20-1 CSSPIRYNEQFF TGCAGTTCCCCTATACGTTACAATGAGCAGTTCTTC
TRBJ2-1 NA NA TRBV30 CAWSRNEQFF TGTGCCTGGAGTCGCAATGAGCAGTTCTTC
TRBJ1-4 NA TRBD1 TRBV11-2 CASSSDRGLTANEKLFF TGTGCCAGCAGCTCCGACAGGGGGCTGACAGCTAATGAAAAACTGTTTTTT